A selection of T cell receptor beta chains follows, all from one sample in a study of type 1 and type 2 diabetes patients. TCRdb reprocessed the multiplex PCR reads with MiXCR, giving one entry per CDR3 protein. The repertoire holds fewer than 350,000 distinct CDR3 sequences, more than 45% seen once, with roughly an eighth in the top ten. The source material was peripheral blood mononuclear cells (PBMCs). The source is a man aged 18 to 29 with type 2 diabetes. The CDR3 runs from the conserved cysteine through the conserved F or W. The D gene is left open where the match is weak. The size of a clone is reported for some rows only, either as once, few or many, or as a class for expanded clones.

few	TRBV20-1	TRBJ2-3	-	CSAYGPWKGGEQYF	TGCAGTGCTTATGGGCCGTGGAAGGGGGGCGAGCAGTATTTT
-	TRBV24-1	TRBJ2-3	TRBD1	CATSDDGQGRTDTQYF	TGTGCCACCAGTGATGACGGACAGGGGCGGACAGATACGCAGTATTTT
-	TRBV2	TRBJ1-4	-	CASSGRPLHIEKLFF	TGTGCCAGCAGTGGGAGACCCCTTCACATTGAAAAACTGTTTTTT
few	TRBV7-8	TRBJ2-7	-	CASSLGAQGYLEQYF	TGTGCCAGCAGCCTAGGAGCCCAGGGTTATCTCGAGCAGTACTTC
-	TRBV20-1	TRBJ2-7	TRBD1	CSASRGQETYEQYF	TGCAGTGCTAGTAGGGGACAGGAGACCTACGAGCAGTACTTC
few	TRBV28	TRBJ2-7	-	CASTPVRGPNYEQYF	TGTGCCAGCACCCCCGTCCGAGGACCTAACTACGAGCAGTACTTC
-	TRBV7-9	TRBJ2-1	TRBD2	CASSVLAGEQFF	TGTGCCAGCAGCGTACTAGCGGGAGAGCAGTTCTTC
-	TRBV10-1	TRBJ1-1	-	CASSTVGNTEAFF	TGCGCCAGCAGCACAGTAGGGAACACTGAAGCTTTCTTT
once	TRBV6-5	TRBJ2-2	-	CASKTGAESAGELFF	TGTGCCAGCAAAACCGGGGCGGAGAGTGCCGGGGAGCTGTTTTTT
-	TRBV9	TRBJ1-3	-	CASSVGDGSGNTIYF	TGTGCCAGCAGCGTAGGGGATGGATCTGGAAACACCATATATTTT
few	TRBV10-1	TRBJ2-5	TRBD2	CASSESGAGGTRETQYF	TGCGCCAGCAGTGAGTCGGGAGCGGGGGGCACGAGGGAGACCCAGTACTTC
few	TRBV10-2	TRBJ1-5	-	CASTIQVNQPQHF	TGCGCCAGCACCATACAGGTCAATCAGCCCCAGCATTTT
-	TRBV7-3	TRBJ2-5	-	CASSLMGTGETQYF	TGTGCCAGCAGCTTAATGGGAACTGGGGAGACCCAGTACTTC
-	TRBV7-8	TRBJ2-2	-	CASSLASRNTGELFF	TGTGCCAGCAGCTTAGCGTCAAGGAACACCGGGGAGCTGTTTTTT
-	TRBV5-8	TRBJ2-7	-	CASSLRMTLPYEQYF	TGTGCCAGCAGCTTGAGGATGACGCTCCCCTACGAGCAGTACTTC
-	TRBV5-1	TRBJ1-2	TRBD1	CASSLELAGGSSAGYTF	TGCGCCAGCAGCTTGGAATTGGCAGGGGGCTCATCGGCGGGCTACACCTTC
-	TRBV4-2	TRBJ2-5	TRBD1	CASSQDRDRVETQYF	TGTGCCAGCAGCCAAGACCGGGACAGGGTGGAGACCCAGTACTTC
many	TRBV2	TRBJ2-7	-	CASSVSAATYEQYF	TGTGCCAGCAGTGTATCGGCGGCGACATACGAGCAGTACTTC
-	TRBV19	TRBJ1-1	-	CASTSIGGANTEAFF	TGTGCCAGTACCTCCATAGGGGGTGCGAACACTGAAGCTTTCTTT
few	TRBV5-1	TRBJ2-5	-	CASSPNPSTVETQYF	TGCGCCAGCAGCCCAAACCCTTCGACAGTGGAGACCCAGTACTTC
-	TRBV4-3	TRBJ2-3	TRBD2	CASSQIGGNTDTQYF	TGCGCCAGCAGCCAAATCGGGGGGAACACAGATACGCAGTATTTT
once	TRBV7-2	TRBJ1-1	-	CASSPAQGAGTEAFF	TGTGCCAGCAGCCCAGCACAGGGAGCAGGCACTGAAGCTTTCTTT
few	TRBV30	TRBJ1-2	-	CAWQFGMYGYTF	TGTGCCTGGCAATTTGGGATGTATGGCTACACCTTC
few	TRBV7-6	TRBJ2-1	-	CASSLVGRTLADEQFF	TGTGCCAGCAGCTTAGTGGGCAGGACGTTGGCGGATGAGCAGTTCTTC
few	TRBV27	TRBJ2-7	-	CASSSRWDYEQYF	TGTGCCAGCAGTTCCAGATGGGACTACGAGCAGTACTTC
few	TRBV19	TRBJ1-1	-	CASRTGVNTEAFF	TGTGCCAGTAGAACGGGTGTCAACACTGAAGCTTTCTTT
-	TRBV20-1	TRBJ1-4	-	CSASRLEGIREKLFF	TGCAGTGCCAGTAGGTTGGAGGGAATTAGAGAAAAACTGTTTTTT
-	TRBV7-9	TRBJ1-2	-	CASTSQGSNYGYTF	TGTGCCAGCACCTCACAGGGCTCGAACTATGGCTACACCTTC
-	TRBV27	TRBJ2-2	TRBD2	CASTGRGGLAGELFF	TGTGCCAGCACAGGGCGGGGGGGCCTGGCCGGGGAGCTGTTTTTT
-	TRBV19	TRBJ2-7	-	CASSGWGQGQYF	TGTGCCAGTAGTGGGTGGGGGCAGGGGCAGTACTTC
-	TRBV2	TRBJ2-1	-	CAKTEDRINNEQFF	TGTGCCAAGACCGAGGACAGAATAAACAATGAGCAGTTCTTC
-	TRBV15	TRBJ2-7	-	CATSVPQGWEQYF	TGTGCCACCAGCGTACCGCAGGGCTGGGAGCAGTACTTC
many	TRBV2	TRBJ2-1	-	CASSDWQAAEQFF	TGTGCCAGCAGTGACTGGCAGGCAGCCGAGCAGTTCTTC
-	TRBV28	TRBJ2-7	-	CASTLAHTTYEQYF	TGTGCCAGTACCCTGGCGCACACAACCTACGAGCAGTACTTC
once	TRBV6-5	TRBJ2-2	TRBD2	CASSLLALSGELFF	TGTGCCAGCAGCTTACTAGCGTTATCTGGGGAGCTGTTTTTT
-	TRBV4-3	TRBJ2-7	-	CASILSRSGYEQYF	TGCGCCAGCATCCTTTCCCGTAGCGGCTACGAGCAGTACTTC
-	TRBV30	TRBJ2-7	TRBD1	CATALGGQSYEQYF	TGTGCCACAGCCCTAGGGGGCCAAAGCTACGAGCAGTACTTC
-	TRBV19	TRBJ2-5	-	CASSILGGFQETQYF	TGTGCCAGTAGCATCCTGGGGGGATTCCAAGAGACCCAGTACTTC